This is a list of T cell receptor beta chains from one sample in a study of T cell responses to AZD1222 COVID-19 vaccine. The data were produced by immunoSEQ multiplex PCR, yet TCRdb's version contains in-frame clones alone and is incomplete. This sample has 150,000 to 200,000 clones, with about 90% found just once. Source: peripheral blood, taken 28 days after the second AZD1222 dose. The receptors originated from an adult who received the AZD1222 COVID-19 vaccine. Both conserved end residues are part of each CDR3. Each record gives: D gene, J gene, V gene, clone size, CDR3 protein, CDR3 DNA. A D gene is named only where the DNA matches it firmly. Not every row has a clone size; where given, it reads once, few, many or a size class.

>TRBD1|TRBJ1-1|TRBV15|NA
CATSRMTGGYTEAFF
TGTGCCACCAGCAGGATGACAGGGGGATACACTGAAGCTTTCTTT
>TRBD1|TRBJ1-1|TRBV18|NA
CASSPPDRGRTEAFF
TGTGCCAGCTCACCACCAGACAGGGGTCGAACTGAAGCTTTCTTT
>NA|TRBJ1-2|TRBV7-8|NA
CASSTGPGDYGYTF
TGTGCCAGCAGTACAGGGCCCGGCGACTATGGCTACACCTTC
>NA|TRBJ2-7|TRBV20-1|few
CSASIPGRSYEQYF
TGCAGTGCTAGTATCCCTGGCAGATCCTACGAGCAGTACTTC
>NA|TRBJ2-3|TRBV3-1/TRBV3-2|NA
CASSKPGGPFPDTQYF
TGTGCCAGCAGCAAACCCGGGGGCCCCTTCCCAGATACGCAGTATTTT
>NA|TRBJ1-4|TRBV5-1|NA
CASSLEGLGEKLFF
TGCGCCAGCAGCCTTGAGGGTCTAGGTGAAAAACTGTTTTTT
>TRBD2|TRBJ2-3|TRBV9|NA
CASSESTSVDTQYF
TGTGCCAGCAGCGAATCAACTAGCGTAGATACGCAGTATTTT
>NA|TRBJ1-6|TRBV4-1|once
CASSQEAGTRSYSPLHF
TGCGCCAGCAGCCAAGAAGCAGGGACTAGATCCTATTCACCCCTCCACTTT
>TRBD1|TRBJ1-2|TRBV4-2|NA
CASSQLLQGAMGGYTF
TGTGCCAGCAGCCAACTCTTACAGGGGGCGATGGGTGGCTACACCTTC
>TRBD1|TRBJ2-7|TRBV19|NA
CASSTRGTQGSHEQYF
TGTGCCAGTAGTACCCGAGGGACACAGGGGTCCCACGAGCAGTACTTC
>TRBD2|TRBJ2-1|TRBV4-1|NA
CASSHRLARELSSYNEQFF
TGCGCCAGCAGCCATCGACTAGCCAGGGAGTTAAGCTCCTACAATGAGCAGTTCTTC
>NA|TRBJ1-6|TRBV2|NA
CAILDSTNSPLHF
TGTGCCATCCTGGACAGCACTAATTCACCCCTCCACTTT
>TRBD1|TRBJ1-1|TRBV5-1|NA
CASSSGQGGNTEAFF
TGCGCCAGCAGCTCGGGACAGGGCGGGAACACTGAAGCTTTCTTT
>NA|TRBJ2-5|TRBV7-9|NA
CASSLVEGAETQYF
TGTGCCAGCAGCTTGGTTGAAGGGGCAGAGACCCAGTACTTC
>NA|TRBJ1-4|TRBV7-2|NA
CASSLEAITNEKLFF
TGTGCCAGCAGCTTAGAAGCGATAACTAATGAAAAACTGTTTTTT
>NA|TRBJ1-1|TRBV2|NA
CAGGANTEAFF
TGTGCCGGAGGGGCGAACACTGAAGCTTTCTTT
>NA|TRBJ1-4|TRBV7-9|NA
CASSSGQNNEKLFF
TGTGCCAGCAGCTCCGGACAGAATAATGAAAAACTGTTTTTT
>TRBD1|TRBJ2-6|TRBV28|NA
CASSQGVSGANVLTF
TGTGCCAGCTCACAGGGGGTGTCTGGGGCCAACGTCCTGACTTTC
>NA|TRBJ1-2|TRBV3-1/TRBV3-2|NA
CASSQGPGYNYGYTF
TGTGCCAGCAGCCAAGGACCAGGGTATAACTATGGCTACACCTTC
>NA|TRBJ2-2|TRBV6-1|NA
CASSVTSYAIYNGELFF
TGTGCCAGCAGTGTCACCTCCTACGCCATATACAACGGGGAGCTGTTTTTT
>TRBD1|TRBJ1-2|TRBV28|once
CASTLLPGQGAVGYTF
TGTGCCAGCACCCTCCTCCCGGGACAGGGGGCCGTTGGCTACACCTTC
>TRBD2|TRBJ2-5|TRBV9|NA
CASSAGGTSEETQYF
TGTGCCAGCAGCGCCGGCGGGACTAGCGAAGAGACCCAGTACTTC
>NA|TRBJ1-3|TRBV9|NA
CASSVGTGNTIYF
TGTGCCAGCAGCGTAGGTACAGGAAACACCATATATTTT
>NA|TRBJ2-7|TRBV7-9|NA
CASSLLGFGGEQYF
TGTGCCAGCAGCTTATTAGGGTTCGGAGGCGAGCAGTACTTC
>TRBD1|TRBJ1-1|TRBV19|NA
CASSDRGLAFF
TGTGCCAGTAGTGACAGGGGGCTAGCTTTCTTT
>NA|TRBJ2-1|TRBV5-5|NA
CASSLTTREGFF
TGTGCCAGCAGTCTGACGACCCGAGAGGGGTTCTTC
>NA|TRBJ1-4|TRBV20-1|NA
CSARDRGELFF
TGCAGTGCTAGAGATCGAGGGGAACTGTTTTTT
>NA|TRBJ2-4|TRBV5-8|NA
CASSLAGRGDIQYF
TGTGCCAGCAGCTTGGCGGGCAGAGGGGACATTCAGTACTTC
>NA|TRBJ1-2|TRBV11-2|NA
CASSLGLSEGGYTF
TGTGCCAGCAGCTTGGGGCTGTCCGAGGGTGGCTACACCTTC
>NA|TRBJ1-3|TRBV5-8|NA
CASSLSLVSGNTIYF
TGTGCCAGCAGCCTATCATTAGTCTCTGGAAACACCATATATTTT
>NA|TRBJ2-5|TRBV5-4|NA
CASSKQGGSQETQYF
TGTGCCAGCAGCAAGCAGGGGGGATCCCAAGAGACCCAGTACTTC
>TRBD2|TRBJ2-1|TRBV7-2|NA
CASSLALRASGYNEQFF
TGTGCCAGCAGCTTAGCGCTTCGGGCTAGCGGTTACAATGAGCAGTTCTTC
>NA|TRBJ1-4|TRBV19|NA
CASSISRFNYEKLFF
TGTGCCAGTAGTATAAGTCGGTTTAACTATGAAAAACTGTTTTTT
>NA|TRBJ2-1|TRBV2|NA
CASSGDLAGEQFF
TGTGCCAGCAGTGGGGACTTAGCAGGGGAGCAGTTCTTC
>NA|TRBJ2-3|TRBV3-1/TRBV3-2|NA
CASSQDWGSPKVYF
TGTGCCAGCAGCCAAGATTGGGGTAGCCCCAAAGTGTATTTT
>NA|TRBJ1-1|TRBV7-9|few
CASRNPGLNTEAFF
TGTGCCAGCAGAAACCCGGGACTCAACACTGAAGCTTTCTTT
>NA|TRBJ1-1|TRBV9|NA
CASSLQGTGTEAFF
TGTGCCAGCAGCCTCCAGGGAACCGGGACTGAAGCTTTCTTT
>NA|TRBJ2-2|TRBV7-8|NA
CASLFLNTGELFF
TGTGCCAGCCTCTTTTTGAACACCGGGGAGCTGTTTTTT
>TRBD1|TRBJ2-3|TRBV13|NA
CASSLDRGQDTQYF
TGTGCCAGCAGCTTGGACAGGGGGCAGGATACGCAGTATTTT
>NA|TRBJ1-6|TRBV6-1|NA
CASSALPGKGNSPLHF
TGTGCCAGCAGTGCCCTCCCTGGGAAGGGGAATTCACCCCTCCACTTT
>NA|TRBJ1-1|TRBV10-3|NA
CAIGPQMNTEAFF
TGTGCCATCGGTCCCCAGATGAACACTGAAGCTTTCTTT
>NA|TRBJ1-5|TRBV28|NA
CASSLVDNNQPQHF
TGTGCCAGCAGTTTAGTCGACAACAATCAGCCCCAGCATTTT
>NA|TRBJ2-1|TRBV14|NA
CASSQDTGSSYNEQFF
TGTGCCAGCAGCCAAGATACAGGGAGCTCCTACAATGAGCAGTTCTTC
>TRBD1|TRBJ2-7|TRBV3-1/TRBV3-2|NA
CASSQGTGASYEQYF
TGTGCCAGCAGCCAGGGGACAGGGGCCTCCTACGAGCAGTACTTC